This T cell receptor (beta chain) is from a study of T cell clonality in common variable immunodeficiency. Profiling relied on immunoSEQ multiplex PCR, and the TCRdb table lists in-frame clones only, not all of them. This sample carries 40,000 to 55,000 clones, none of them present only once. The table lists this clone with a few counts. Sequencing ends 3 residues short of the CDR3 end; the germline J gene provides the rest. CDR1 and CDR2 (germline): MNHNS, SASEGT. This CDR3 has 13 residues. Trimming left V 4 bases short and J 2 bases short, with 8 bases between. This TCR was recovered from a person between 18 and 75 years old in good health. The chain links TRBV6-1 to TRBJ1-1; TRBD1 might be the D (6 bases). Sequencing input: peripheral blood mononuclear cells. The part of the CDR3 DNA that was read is TGTGCCAGCAGTGGGGGGCCTAACACTGAA. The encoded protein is CASSGGPNTE. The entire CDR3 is CASSGGPNTEAFF.